One and the same sample provided the 13 T cell receptor beta chains below, sequenced in a study of control samples from healthy donors and cancer patients. The assay was immunoSEQ multiplex PCR, and TCRdb's table has in-frame clones only and misses some. The sample lists 150,000 or so clones, just under 95% occurring once. Sequenced sample: blood. Receptors were obtained from a man between 18 and 35 years old in good health.

This chain uses TRBV6-1 with TRBJ1-3, with D hard to call. This CDR3 region has 12 residues. V lost 6 bases and J lost 0, with 3 bases in between. The V gene's germline CDR1 is MNHNS and CDR2 SASEGT. The CDR3 protein is CASRHSGNTIYF. As DNA, the CDR3 is TGTGCCAGCAGACACTCTGGAAACACCATATATTTT.

The CDR3 sequence: CSVGLAGTDTQYF. The CDR3 DNA reads TGCAGCGTTGGACTAGCGGGGACAGATACGCAGTATTTT. The chain uses TRBV29-1 and TRBJ2-3, with 11 bases that match TRBD2. V lost 4 bases, J lost 3 bases, and 0 bases stayed unmatched. CDR1 SQVTM and CDR2 ANQGSEA come from the germline V gene. The CDR3 is 13 residues long.

The chain couples TRBV7-6 to TRBJ2-3; TRBD2 might be the D (5 bases). The germline V and J ends were trimmed by 4 bases and 6 bases, with 17 bases remaining between them. The germline CDR1 and CDR2 sequences are SGHVS and FNYEAQ. This CDR3 is 15 amino acids long. The CDR3 nucleotides read TGTGCCAGCAGCTCCTCAGGACTCATAGGGGATACGCAGTATTTT. It codes for CASSSSGLIGDTQYF.

This clone came up a few times. The V and J genes are TRBV5-4 and TRBJ1-2, with D maybe TRBD1 (6 bases). The CDR3 length is 13 residues. V was pared by 4 bases and J by 5 bases, with 12 bases between. Germline V gene data show CDR1 as SGHNT and CDR2 as YYREEE (reference sequence). CDR3 amino acids: CASSQGHPYGYTF. The DNA for the CDR3 is TGTGCCAGCAGCCAGGGACATCCATATGGCTACACCTTC.

V gene TRBV9 combines with J gene TRBJ1-6; D is possibly TRBD1 (5 bases). Germline V gene sequence: CDR1 SGDLS, CDR2 YYNGEE. This CDR3 region has 18 residues. Trimming shortened V by 2 bases and J by 9 bases, and 24 bases separated the two germline ends. CDR3 amino acids: CASSVRPSSPGGFSPLHF. CDR3 in DNA: TGTGCCAGCAGCGTCCGCCCCTCCTCACCCGGGGGATTTTCACCCCTCCACTTT.

The chain links TRBV6-6 to TRBJ1-2, with TRBD1 identical over 10 bases. The ends lost 10 bases at V and 8 bases at J; junction bases unmatched: 7. CDR3 length: 12 residues. Germline lookup yields CDR1 MNHNY and CDR2 SVGAGI (reference sequence). In nucleotides, the CDR3 is TGTGCCACTCGGACAGGGGGAGGAGGCTACACCTTC. Protein: CATRTGGGGYTF.

This clone was observed a single time. This rearrangement joins TRBV6-1 to TRBJ1-2, with 10 positions matching TRBD1. V lost 3 bases, J lost 7 bases, and 5 bases stayed unmatched. The CDR3 extends over 14 amino acids. CDR1 and CDR2 (germline): MNHNS, SASEGT. In DNA, the CDR3 is TGTGCCAGCAGTGATTGGGGACAGGGGTCTGGCTACACCTTC. Encoded protein: CASSDWGQGSGYTF.

J is TRBJ1-5 and V is TRBV5-4; tentative D call: TRBD1 (5 bases). This CDR3 is 13 amino acids long. Between the trimmed V and J ends, which lost 0 bases and 8 bases, there was a span of 9 bases. The germline CDR1 and CDR2 sequences are SGHNT and YYREEE (reference sequence). CDR3 nucleotides: TGTGCCAGCAGCTTGGAGCAGGGAAAGCCCCAGCATTTT. It encodes CASSLEQGKPQHF.

The chain is built from TRBV5-4 and TRBJ2-5; 8 bases agree with TRBD2. The V gene end was trimmed by 4 bases and the J gene end by 4 bases; junction bases not matched to a gene: 6. This CDR3 comprises 14 residues. CDR1 and CDR2 from the germline V gene are SGHNT and YYREEE (reference sequence). DNA of the CDR3: TGTGCCAGCAGCCCAGGACTAGCTTCAGAGACCCAGTACTTC. It codes for CASSPGLASETQYF.

There are a few counts of this clone. The rearrangement uses TRBV7-9 and TRBJ2-5; D not certain. In germline, CDR1 is SEHNR, CDR2 FQNEAQ (reference sequence). The CDR3 sequence is 11 residues long. Trimming removed 6 bases from V and 4 bases from J, with 6 bases in between. The CDR3 DNA reads TGTGCCAGCAGTTATATAGAGACCCAGTACTTC. Encoded protein: CASSYIETQYF.

The chain carries TRBV9 and TRBJ2-3; 9 bases are a match to TRBD2. Germline lookup yields CDR1 SGDLS and CDR2 YYNGEE. V lost 3 bases, J lost 0 bases, and 11 bases stayed unmatched. The CDR3 contains 18 residues. Here the CDR3 reads CASSALSTSGSSTDTQYF. CDR3 nucleotides: TGTGCCAGCAGCGCGCTGTCCACTAGCGGGTCTAGCACAGATACGCAGTATTTT.

This clone was detected once. This sequence joins TRBV6-4 and TRBJ1-6; D remains ambiguous. CDR3 size: 14 residues. V lost 2 bases to trimming and J lost 7 bases, with 9 bases between them. CDR1 and CDR2 from the germline V gene are MRHNA and SNTAGT. CDR3 DNA: TGTGCCAGCAGTGACAGGGATAGAAATTCACCCCTCCACTTT. It translates to CASSDRDRNSPLHF.

This clone has more than one count but fewer than ten. The CDR3 protein is CAWSPALGASYGYTF. The CDR3 DNA is TGTGCCTGGAGTCCTGCACTAGGCGCTTCCTATGGCTACACCTTC. The chain uses TRBV30 and TRBJ1-2, with D uncertain. Germline V CDR1 and CDR2: GTSNPN, SVGIG (reference sequence). The CDR3 is 15 amino acids. V lost 2 bases to trimming and J lost 4 bases, with 17 bases between them.